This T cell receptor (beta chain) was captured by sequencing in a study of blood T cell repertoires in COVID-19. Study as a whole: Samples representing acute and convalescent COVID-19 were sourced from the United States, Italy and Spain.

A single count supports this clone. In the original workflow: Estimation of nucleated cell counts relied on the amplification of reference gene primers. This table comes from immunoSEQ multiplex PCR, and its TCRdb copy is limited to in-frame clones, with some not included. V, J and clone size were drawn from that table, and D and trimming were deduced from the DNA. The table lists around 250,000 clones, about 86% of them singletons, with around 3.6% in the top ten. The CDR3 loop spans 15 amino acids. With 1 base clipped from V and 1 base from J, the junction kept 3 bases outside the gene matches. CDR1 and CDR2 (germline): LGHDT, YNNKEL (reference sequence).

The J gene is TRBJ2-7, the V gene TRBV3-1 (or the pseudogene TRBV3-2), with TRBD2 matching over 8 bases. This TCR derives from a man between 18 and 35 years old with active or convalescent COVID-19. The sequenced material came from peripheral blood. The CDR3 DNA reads TGTGCCAGCAGCCAAGTGTCTAGCGGGTCCTACGAGCAGTACTTC. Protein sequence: CASSQVSSGSYEQYF.